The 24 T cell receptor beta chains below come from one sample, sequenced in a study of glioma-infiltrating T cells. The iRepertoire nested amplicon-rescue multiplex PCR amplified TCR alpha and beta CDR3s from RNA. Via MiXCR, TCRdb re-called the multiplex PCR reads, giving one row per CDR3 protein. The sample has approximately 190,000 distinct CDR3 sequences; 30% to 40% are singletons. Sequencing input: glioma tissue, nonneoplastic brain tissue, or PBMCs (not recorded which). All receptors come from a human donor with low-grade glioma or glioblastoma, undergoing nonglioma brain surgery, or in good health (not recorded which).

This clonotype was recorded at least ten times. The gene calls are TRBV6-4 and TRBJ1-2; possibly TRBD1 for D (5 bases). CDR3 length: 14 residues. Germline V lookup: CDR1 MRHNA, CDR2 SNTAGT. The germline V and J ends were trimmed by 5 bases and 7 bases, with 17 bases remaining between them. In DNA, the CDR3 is TGTGCCAGCAGTACGGGACCCCGGATGGGTGGCTACACCTTC. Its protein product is CASSTGPRMGGYTF.

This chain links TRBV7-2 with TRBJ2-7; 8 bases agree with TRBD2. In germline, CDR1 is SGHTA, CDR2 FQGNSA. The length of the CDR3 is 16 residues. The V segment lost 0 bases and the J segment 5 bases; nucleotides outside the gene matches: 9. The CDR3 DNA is TGTGCCAGCAGCTTAGCCGGGGGGGGGGCACAAAACGAGCAGTACTTC. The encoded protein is CASSLAGGGAQNEQYF.

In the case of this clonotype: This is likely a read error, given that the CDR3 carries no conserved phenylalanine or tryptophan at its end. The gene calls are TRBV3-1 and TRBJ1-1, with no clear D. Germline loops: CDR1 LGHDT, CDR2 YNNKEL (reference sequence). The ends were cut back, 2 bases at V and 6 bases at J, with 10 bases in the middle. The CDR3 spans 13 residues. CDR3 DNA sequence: TGTGCCAGCAGCCAAAGCGACGGGCCTGAAGCTTTCTCT. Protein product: CASSQSDGPEAFS.

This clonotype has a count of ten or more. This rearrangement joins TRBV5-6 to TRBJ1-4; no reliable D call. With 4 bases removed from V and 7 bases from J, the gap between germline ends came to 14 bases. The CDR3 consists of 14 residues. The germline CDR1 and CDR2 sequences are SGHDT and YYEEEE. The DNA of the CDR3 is TGTGCCAGCAGCACTGCTGGGTCTGGTGAAAAACTGTTTTTT. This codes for CASSTAGSGEKLFF.

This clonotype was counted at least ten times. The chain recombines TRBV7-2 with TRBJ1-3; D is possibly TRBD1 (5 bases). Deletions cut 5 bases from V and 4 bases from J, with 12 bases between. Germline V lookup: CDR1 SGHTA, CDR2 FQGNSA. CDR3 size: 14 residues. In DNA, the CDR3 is TGTGCCAGCAGCCGGCCGGGACGGGGAAACACCATATATTTT. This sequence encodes CASSRPGRGNTIYF.

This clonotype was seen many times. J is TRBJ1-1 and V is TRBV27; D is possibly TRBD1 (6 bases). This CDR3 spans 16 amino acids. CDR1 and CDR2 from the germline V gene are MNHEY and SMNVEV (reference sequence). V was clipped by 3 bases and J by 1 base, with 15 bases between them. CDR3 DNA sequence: TGTGCCAGCAGTTTCCGTGAGGGGACAAGGAACACTGAAGCTTTCTTT. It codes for CASSFREGTRNTEAFF.

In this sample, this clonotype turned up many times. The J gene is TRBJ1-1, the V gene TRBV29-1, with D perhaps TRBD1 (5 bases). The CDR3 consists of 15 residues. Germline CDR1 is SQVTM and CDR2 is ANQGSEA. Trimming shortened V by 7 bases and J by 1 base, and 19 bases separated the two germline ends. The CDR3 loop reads CSGRTPGRGNTEAFF. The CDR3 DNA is TGCAGCGGACGGACACCTGGCCGAGGGAACACTGAAGCTTTCTTT.

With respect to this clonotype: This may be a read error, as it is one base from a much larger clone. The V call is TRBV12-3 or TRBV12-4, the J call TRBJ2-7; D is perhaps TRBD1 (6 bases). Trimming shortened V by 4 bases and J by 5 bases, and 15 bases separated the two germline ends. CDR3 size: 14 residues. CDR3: CASSYETGTHEQYF. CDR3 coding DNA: TGTGCCAGCAGTTATGAAACAGGGACCCACGAGCAGTACTTC.

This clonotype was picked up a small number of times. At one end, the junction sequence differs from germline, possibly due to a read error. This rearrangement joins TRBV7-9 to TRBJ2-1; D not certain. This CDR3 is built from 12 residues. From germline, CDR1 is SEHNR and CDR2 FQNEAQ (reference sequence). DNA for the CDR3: TGTGCCAGCAGTTCGTCCTACAATGAGCGGTTCTTC. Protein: CASSSSYNERFF.

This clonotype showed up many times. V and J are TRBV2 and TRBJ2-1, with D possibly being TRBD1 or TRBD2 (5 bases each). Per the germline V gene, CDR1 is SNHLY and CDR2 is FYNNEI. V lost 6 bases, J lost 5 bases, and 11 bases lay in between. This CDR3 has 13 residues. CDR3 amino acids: CASSGDQHNEQFF. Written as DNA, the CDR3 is TGTGCCAGCAGCGGGGACCAGCACAATGAGCAGTTCTTC.

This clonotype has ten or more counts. This CDR3 reads CASSQSRTVTEAFF. CDR3 coding DNA: TGTGCCAGCAGCCAATCCAGGACGGTAACTGAAGCTTTCTTT. The rearrangement links TRBV3-1 to TRBJ1-1, with no clear D. Trimming shortened V by 2 bases and J by 5 bases, and 12 bases separated the two germline ends. CDR1 is LGHDT, CDR2 YNNKEL, per germline (reference sequence). CDR3 length: 14 residues.

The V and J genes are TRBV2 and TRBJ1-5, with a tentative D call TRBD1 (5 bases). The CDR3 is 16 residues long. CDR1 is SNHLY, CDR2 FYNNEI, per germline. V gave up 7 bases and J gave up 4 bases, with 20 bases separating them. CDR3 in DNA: TGTGCCAGCAAGGAAGGTTTAGGGGCTCGAAATCAGCCCCAGCATTTT. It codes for CASKEGLGARNQPQHF.

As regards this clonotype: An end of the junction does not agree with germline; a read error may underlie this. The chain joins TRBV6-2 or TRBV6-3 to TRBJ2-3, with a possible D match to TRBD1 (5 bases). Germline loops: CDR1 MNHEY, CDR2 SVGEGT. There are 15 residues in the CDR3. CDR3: CASSRRAGSTDTQYF. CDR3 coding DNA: TGCGCCAGCAGTCGCAGGGCAGGGAGCACAGATACGCAGTATTTT.

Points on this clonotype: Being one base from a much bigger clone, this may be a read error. The CDR3 DNA follows: TGTGCCAGCAGCTTCCCGGAAACGGAGCCCCAGTACTTC. Translation gives CASSFPETEPQYF. The chain has TRBV7-8 and TRBJ2-5; D is unresolved. The CDR3 is 13 amino acids. The ends were cut back, 3 bases at V and 9 bases at J, with 14 bases in the middle. Germline V gene data show CDR1 as SGHVS and CDR2 as FQNEAQ.

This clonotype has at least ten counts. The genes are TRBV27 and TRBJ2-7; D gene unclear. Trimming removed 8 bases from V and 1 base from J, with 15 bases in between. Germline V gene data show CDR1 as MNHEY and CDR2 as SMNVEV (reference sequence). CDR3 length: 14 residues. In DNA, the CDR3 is TGTGCCAGCGCTTCACGCCCAGTTTCCTACGAGCAGTACTTC. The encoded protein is CASASRPVSYEQYF.

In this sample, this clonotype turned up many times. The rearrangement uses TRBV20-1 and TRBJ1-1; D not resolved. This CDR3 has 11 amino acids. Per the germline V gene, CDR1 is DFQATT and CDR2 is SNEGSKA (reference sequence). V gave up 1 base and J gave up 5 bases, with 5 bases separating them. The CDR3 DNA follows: TGCAGTGCTAGAGGGGGAACTGAAGCTTTCTTT. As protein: CSARGGTEAFF.

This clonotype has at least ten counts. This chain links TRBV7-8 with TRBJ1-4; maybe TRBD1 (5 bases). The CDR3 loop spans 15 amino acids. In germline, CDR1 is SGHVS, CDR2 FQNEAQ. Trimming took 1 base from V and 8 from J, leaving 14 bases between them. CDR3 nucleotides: TGTGCCAGCAGCTTAGGACAGAACCTGGACGAAAAACTGTTTTTT. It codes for CASSLGQNLDEKLFF.

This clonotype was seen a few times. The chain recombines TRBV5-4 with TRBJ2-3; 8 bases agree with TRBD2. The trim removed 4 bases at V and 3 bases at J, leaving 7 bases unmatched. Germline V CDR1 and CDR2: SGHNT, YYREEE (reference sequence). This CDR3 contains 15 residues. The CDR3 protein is CASSPAGARTDTQYF. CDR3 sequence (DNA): TGTGCCAGCAGCCCAGCGGGAGCGAGGACAGATACGCAGTATTTT.

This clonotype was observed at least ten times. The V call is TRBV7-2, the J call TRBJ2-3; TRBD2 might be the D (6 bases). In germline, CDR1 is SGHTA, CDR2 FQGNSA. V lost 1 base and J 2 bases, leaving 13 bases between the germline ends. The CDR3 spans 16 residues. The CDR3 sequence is CASSLGASVNTDTQYF. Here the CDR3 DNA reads TGTGCCAGCAGCTTAGGGGCTAGCGTGAACACAGATACGCAGTATTTT.

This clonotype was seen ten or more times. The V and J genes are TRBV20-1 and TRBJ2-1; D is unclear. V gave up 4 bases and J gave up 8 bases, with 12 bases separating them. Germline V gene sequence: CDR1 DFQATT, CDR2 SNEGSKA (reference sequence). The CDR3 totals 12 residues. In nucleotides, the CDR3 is TGCAGTGCTACCCAAGATGTGTATGAGCAGTTCTTC. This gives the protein CSATQDVYEQFF.

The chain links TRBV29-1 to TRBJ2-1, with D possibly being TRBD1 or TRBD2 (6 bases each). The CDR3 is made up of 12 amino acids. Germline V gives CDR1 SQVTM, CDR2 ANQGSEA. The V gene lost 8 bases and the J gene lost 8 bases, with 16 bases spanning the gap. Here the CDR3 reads CSTTRGADEQFF. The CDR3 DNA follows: TGCAGCACCACAAGGGGGGCCGATGAGCAGTTCTTC.

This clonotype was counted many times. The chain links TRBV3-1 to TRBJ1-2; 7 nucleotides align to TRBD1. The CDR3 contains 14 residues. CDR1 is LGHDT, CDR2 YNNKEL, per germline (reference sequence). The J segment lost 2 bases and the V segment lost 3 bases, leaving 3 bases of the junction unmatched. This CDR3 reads CASSQMGQNYGYTF. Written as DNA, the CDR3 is TGTGCCAGCAGCCAGATGGGACAGAACTATGGCTACACCTTC.

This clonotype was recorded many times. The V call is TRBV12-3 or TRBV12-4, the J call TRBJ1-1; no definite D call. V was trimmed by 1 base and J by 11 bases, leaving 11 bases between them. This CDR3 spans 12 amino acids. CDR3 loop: CASSLGDREAFF. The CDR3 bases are TGTGCCAGCAGTTTAGGTGATAGGGAGGCTTTCTTT.

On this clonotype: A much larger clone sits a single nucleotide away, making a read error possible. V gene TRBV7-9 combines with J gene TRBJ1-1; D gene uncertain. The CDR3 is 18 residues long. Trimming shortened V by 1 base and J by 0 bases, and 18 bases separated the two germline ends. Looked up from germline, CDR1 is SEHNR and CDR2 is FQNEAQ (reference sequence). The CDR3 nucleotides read TGTGCCAGCAGCTTAGAGGGTGGAGGGCCGGTATTGAACACTGAAGCTTTCTTT. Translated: CASSLEGGGPVLNTEAFF.